These T cell receptor beta chains were read from a single sample in a study of blood T cell repertoires in COVID-19. Clones were read by immunoSEQ multiplex PCR, and TCRdb kept only the in-frame ones, dropping some. The data show roughly 170,000 clones, approximately 87% seen once. The sequenced sample was peripheral blood. The receptors originated from a man aged 70-80 years with active or convalescent COVID-19. Both conserved end residues are part of each CDR3. The order of the fields is J gene, V gene, D gene, clone size, CDR3 protein, CDR3 DNA. The D gene is left open where the match is weak. Some rows mark clone size as missing; the rest say once, few, many or name a class of expanded clone.

TRBJ1-4 | TRBV9 | NA | NA | CASSTQEGSMKKLFF | TGTGCCAGCAGCACCCAGGAGGGATCGATGAAAAAACTGTTTTTT
TRBJ1-4 | TRBV10-3 | NA | NA | CAIRPGSTNEKLFF | TGTGCCATCAGGCCCGGGTCAACTAATGAAAAACTGTTTTTT
TRBJ1-2 | TRBV3-1/TRBV3-2 | TRBD1 | NA | CASSQFVQAGGEYGYTF | TGTGCCAGCAGCCAATTCGTTCAGGCAGGGGGCGAATATGGCTACACCTTC
TRBJ1-3 | TRBV27 | TRBD1 | NA | CASSSLRAGQGEGNTIYF | TGTGCCAGCAGTTCCCTCCGCGCAGGACAGGGCGAGGGAAACACCATATATTTT
TRBJ1-3 | TRBV18 | NA | NA | CASSPKGKGDTIYF | TGTGCCAGCTCACCTAAAGGAAAAGGGGACACCATATATTTT
TRBJ2-2 | TRBV28 | NA | NA | CASRGHPNTGELFF | TGTGCCAGCCGGGGACACCCGAACACCGGGGAGCTGTTTTTT
TRBJ2-7 | TRBV3-1/TRBV3-2 | NA | NA | CASSQVEGLSVPYEQYF | TGTGCCAGCAGCCAAGTGGAGGGACTTTCCGTCCCCTACGAGCAGTACTTC
TRBJ2-3 | TRBV5-1 | TRBD2 | NA | CASSDTSGADTQYF | TGCGCCAGCAGCGACACTAGCGGGGCCGATACGCAGTATTTT
TRBJ2-1 | TRBV9 | NA | few | CASSVGRAGEQFF | TGTGCCAGCAGCGTAGGAAGAGCTGGTGAGCAGTTCTTC
TRBJ1-5 | TRBV19 | TRBD1 | NA | CASSTKDRGNQPQHF | TGTGCCAGTAGTACCAAGGACAGGGGCAATCAGCCCCAGCATTTT
TRBJ1-1 | TRBV4-1 | NA | NA | CASSPRASGAEAFF | TGCGCCAGCAGCCCCCGGGCCTCAGGGGCTGAAGCTTTCTTT
TRBJ1-2 | TRBV2 | NA | NA | CASSAWPLNYGYTF | TGTGCCAGCAGTGCATGGCCCCTTAACTATGGCTACACCTTC
TRBJ1-1 | TRBV11-2 | NA | once | CASYNPDRNTEAFF | TGTGCCAGCTATAACCCAGACAGGAACACTGAAGCTTTCTTT
TRBJ2-3 | TRBV24-1 | TRBD1 | NA | CATSDLRDRVTSQYF | TGTGCCACCAGTGATTTGCGAGACAGGGTTACGTCGCAGTATTTT
TRBJ1-2 | TRBV30 | NA | NA | CAWRQGISGYTF | TGTGCCTGGAGACAGGGAATCAGTGGCTACACCTTC
TRBJ2-5 | TRBV7-2 | NA | NA | CASTSWRNQETQYF | TGTGCCAGCACCTCTTGGCGGAACCAAGAGACCCAGTACTTC
TRBJ2-7 | TRBV15 | TRBD2 | NA | CATSRDGEGSYEQYF | TGTGCCACCAGCAGAGACGGGGAGGGGTCCTACGAGCAGTACTTC
TRBJ2-7 | TRBV28 | TRBD1 | NA | CASRGGTGGIEEYF | TGTGCCAGCAGGGGGGGGACAGGGGGAATCGAGGAGTACTTC
TRBJ1-2 | TRBV9 | NA | NA | CASSLGSGVGYTF | TGTGCCAGCAGCTTGGGGAGTGGTGTTGGCTACACCTTC
TRBJ1-5 | TRBV6-5 | NA | NA | CAGSTGASNQPQHF | TGTGCCGGATCGACAGGCGCTAGCAATCAGCCCCAGCATTTT
TRBJ2-7 | TRBV6-4 | NA | NA | CASSATHEGTGEQYF | TGTGCCAGCTCCGCAACCCATGAGGGTACGGGGGAGCAGTACTTC
TRBJ1-3 | TRBV15 | NA | NA | CATSSDRGTGNTIYF | TGTGCCACCAGCAGTGATCGGGGGACTGGAAACACCATATATTTT
TRBJ1-1 | TRBV7-2 | TRBD1 | NA | CASSSWTGRGTEAFF | TGTGCCAGCAGCTCGTGGACAGGGAGGGGCACTGAAGCTTTCTTT
TRBJ1-1 | TRBV6-5 | NA | NA | CASSYWGRDTEAFF | TGTGCCAGCAGTTACTGGGGCAGGGACACTGAAGCTTTCTTT
TRBJ1-2 | TRBV29-1 | NA | NA | CSAGGGSGRGLYGYTF | TGCAGCGCCGGGGGTGGGTCGGGTCGTGGCCTCTATGGCTACACCTTC
TRBJ1-1 | TRBV5-4 | NA | NA | CASSLEGGGNTEAFF | TGTGCCAGCAGCTTGGAGGGCGGGGGGAACACTGAAGCTTTCTTT
TRBJ1-5 | TRBV19 | NA | NA | CASIPGYTGNQPQHF | TGTGCCAGTATCCCCGGATATACAGGGAATCAGCCCCAGCATTTT
TRBJ2-3 | TRBV4-3 | TRBD1 | once | CASSHDRGRRTDTQYF | TGCGCCAGCAGCCATGACAGGGGAAGGCGCACAGATACGCAGTATTTT
TRBJ1-2 | TRBV4-3 | NA | NA | CASSQDRQGYYGYTF | TGCGCCAGCAGCCAAGATCGGCAGGGTTACTATGGCTACACCTTC
TRBJ2-1 | TRBV7-2 | NA | NA | CASSLFGGISSYNEQFF | TGTGCCAGCAGCTTATTCGGAGGGATCAGTTCCTACAATGAGCAGTTCTTC